A selection of T cell receptor beta chains follows, all from one sample in a study of cytomegalovirus exposure and HLA in healthy donors. The protocol was immunoSEQ multiplex PCR, while the TCRdb copy is restricted to in-frame clones and leaves out a portion. This repertoire includes fewer than 100,000 clones. The sequencing input was PBMCs. These receptor sequences come from a man aged 50 to 59 in good health and CMV-seronegative. Both conserved end residues are part of each CDR3. D genes are given only for firm matches.

cdr3_nt cdr3_aa j_call d_call v_call
TGCAGCGTGGGGACTAGCGGACTTACCGGGGAGCTGTTTTTT CSVGTSGLTGELFF TRBJ2-2 TRBD2 TRBV29-1
TGTGCCAGCAGCCCCCAGGTGTGGCAAGGCTCCTACGAGCAGTACTTC CASSPQVWQGSYEQYF TRBJ2-7 - TRBV7-9
TGCGCCAGCAGGCTCCTATACAATGAGCAGTTCTTC CASRLLYNEQFF TRBJ2-1 - TRBV5-1
TGTGCCAGCAGCGTAGCTACCCGGGGGTACGAGCAGTACTTC CASSVATRGYEQYF TRBJ2-7 - TRBV9
TGCAGCGTTGAGGGTCAGAGGTATGCCACTGAAGCTTTCTTT CSVEGQRYATEAFF TRBJ1-1 - TRBV29-1
TGTGCCAGCAGTTACGGAGGGAGTGGCTACACCTTC CASSYGGSGYTF TRBJ1-2 - TRBV6-6
TGTGCCAGCAGGCCCCTAGCGGGGGTTGATTCTGGGGCCAACGTCCTGACTTTC CASRPLAGVDSGANVLTF TRBJ2-6 TRBD2 TRBV5-6
TGTGCCAGCAGTTACGGGCAGGGAGGCAATTCACCCCTCCACTTT CASSYGQGGNSPLHF TRBJ1-6 - TRBV6-5
TGTGCCATCAGGACCAGAGGCAGCACAGATACGCAGTATTTT CAIRTRGSTDTQYF TRBJ2-3 - TRBV10-3
TGTGCCACCAGCAGAGGGACAGACGGCTATGGCTACACCTTC CATSRGTDGYGYTF TRBJ1-2 - TRBV15
TGTGCCAGCAGCTTCCGTGACAGGGTTTTTTGGTATGGCTACACCTTC CASSFRDRVFWYGYTF TRBJ1-2 TRBD1 TRBV5-6
TGTGCCAGCAGGTCAGGGTCACGCAATCAGCCCCAGCATTTT CASRSGSRNQPQHF TRBJ1-5 - TRBV6-5
TGTGCCACCAGCAGAGCTACAGGGCTCTACGAGCAGTACTTC CATSRATGLYEQYF TRBJ2-7 - TRBV15
TGTGCCAGCAGCATTATTACTAGCGGGGGGGGCACCGGGGAGCTGTTTTTT CASSIITSGGGTGELFF TRBJ2-2 - TRBV21-1
TGTGCCAGCTCACCACGAGGGGGCAGCACCGGGGAGCTGTTTTTT CASSPRGGSTGELFF TRBJ2-2 TRBD1 TRBV18
TGTGCCAGCAGCGCGACTGTGAATCAGCCCCAGCATTTT CASSATVNQPQHF TRBJ1-5 - TRBV9
TGTGCTAGTGGTTTGGACCGGGACAGGGGCCACGAGCAGTACTTC CASGLDRDRGHEQYF TRBJ2-7 TRBD1 TRBV12-5
TGTGCCAGCAGTCTAGCGGGATTCCCTCAGGGGACCCAGTACTTC CASSLAGFPQGTQYF TRBJ2-5 TRBD2 TRBV28
TGTGCCAGCAGCTTGGTGACAGGGATCGATAGCTATGGCTACACCTTC CASSLVTGIDSYGYTF TRBJ1-2 TRBD1 TRBV7-2
TGTGCCAGCAGTCCGGGAATCTCTGGAAACACCATATATTTT CASSPGISGNTIYF TRBJ1-3 - TRBV6-6
TGTGCCAGCAGTACCGGGACAGTGAATTCACCCCTCCACTTT CASSTGTVNSPLHF TRBJ1-6 TRBD1 TRBV28
TGTGCCAGCAGCTCGGGGACAGGGGGTCAGCCCCAGCATTTT CASSSGTGGQPQHF TRBJ1-5 TRBD1 TRBV7-6
TGTGCCAGCAGCGGACTTTCGTCAGATACGCAGTATTTT CASSGLSSDTQYF TRBJ2-3 - TRBV5-4
TGTGCCAGCAGTTTGGAAAGGACAGGCAAATACACCTTC CASSLERTGKYTF TRBJ1-2 TRBD1 TRBV6-1
TGTGCCAGCAGTTCCGGGGGTCCGAGGGGAAATGAGCAGTTCTTC CASSSGGPRGNEQFF TRBJ2-1 - TRBV28
TGTGCCAGCAGTGATCTGGGGACTAGCACAGATACGCAGTATTTT CASSDLGTSTDTQYF TRBJ2-3 - TRBV2
TGCGCCAGCAGCCCGACGGGGTACGAGCAGTACTTC CASSPTGYEQYF TRBJ2-7 - TRBV5-1
TGTGCCAGCAGCGTACTCGGCAGCGTATCTGGAAACACCATATATTTT CASSVLGSVSGNTIYF TRBJ1-3 - TRBV9
TGTGCCAGCAGTCGGGACTCCTTGAACACCGGGGAGCTGTTTTTT CASSRDSLNTGELFF TRBJ2-2 - TRBV6-4